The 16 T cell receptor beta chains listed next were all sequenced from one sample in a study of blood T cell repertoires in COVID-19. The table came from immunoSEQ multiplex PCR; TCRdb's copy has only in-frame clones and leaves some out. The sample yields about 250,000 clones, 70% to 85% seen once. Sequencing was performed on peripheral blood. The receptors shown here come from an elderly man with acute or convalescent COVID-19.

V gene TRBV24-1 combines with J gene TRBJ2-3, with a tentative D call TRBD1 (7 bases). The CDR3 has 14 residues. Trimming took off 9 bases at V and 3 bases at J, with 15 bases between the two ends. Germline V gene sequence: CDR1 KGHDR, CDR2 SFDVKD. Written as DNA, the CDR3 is TGTGCCACCTCGCAGGGGGGTACGACAGATACGCAGTATTTT. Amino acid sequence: CATSQGGTTDTQYF.

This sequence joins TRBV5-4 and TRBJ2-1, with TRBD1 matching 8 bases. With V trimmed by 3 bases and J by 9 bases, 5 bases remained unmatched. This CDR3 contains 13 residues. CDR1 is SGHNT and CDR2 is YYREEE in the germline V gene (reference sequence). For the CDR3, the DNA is TGTGCCAGCAGCTCGGACAGGGTAGGTGAGCAGTTCTTC. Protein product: CASSSDRVGEQFF. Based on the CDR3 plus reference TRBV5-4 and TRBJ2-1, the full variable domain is ETGVTQSPTHLIKTRGQQVTLRCSSQSGHNTVSWYQQALGQGPQFIFQYYREEENGRGNFPPRFSGLQFPNYSSELNVNALELDDSALYLCASSSDRVGEQFFGPGTRLTVL.

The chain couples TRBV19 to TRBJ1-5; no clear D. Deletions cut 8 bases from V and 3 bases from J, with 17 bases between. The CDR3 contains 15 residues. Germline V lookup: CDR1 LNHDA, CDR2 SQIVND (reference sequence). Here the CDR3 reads CASRGEVGYNQPQHF. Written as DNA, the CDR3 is TGTGCCAGTCGGGGAGAAGTGGGGTACAATCAGCCCCAGCATTTT.

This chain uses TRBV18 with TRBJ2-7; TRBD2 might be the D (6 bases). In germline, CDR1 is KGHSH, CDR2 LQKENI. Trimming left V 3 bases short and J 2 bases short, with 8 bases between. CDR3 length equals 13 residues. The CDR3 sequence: CASSPEGPYEQYF. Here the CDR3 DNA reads TGTGCCAGCTCACCGGAGGGGCCCTACGAGCAGTACTTC.

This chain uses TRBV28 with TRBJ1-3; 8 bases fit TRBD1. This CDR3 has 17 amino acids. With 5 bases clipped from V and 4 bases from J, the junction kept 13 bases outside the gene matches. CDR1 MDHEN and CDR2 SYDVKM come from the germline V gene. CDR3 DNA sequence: TGTGCCAGCAGTCTCCTCGGACAGGGAGGGCTCGGAAACACCATATATTTT. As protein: CASSLLGQGGLGNTIYF.

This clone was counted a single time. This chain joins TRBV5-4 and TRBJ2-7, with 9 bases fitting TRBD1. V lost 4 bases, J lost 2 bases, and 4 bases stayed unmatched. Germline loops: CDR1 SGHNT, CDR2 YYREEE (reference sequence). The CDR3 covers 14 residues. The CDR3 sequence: CASSVDRGPYEQYF. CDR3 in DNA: TGTGCCAGCAGCGTGGACAGGGGTCCCTACGAGCAGTACTTC.

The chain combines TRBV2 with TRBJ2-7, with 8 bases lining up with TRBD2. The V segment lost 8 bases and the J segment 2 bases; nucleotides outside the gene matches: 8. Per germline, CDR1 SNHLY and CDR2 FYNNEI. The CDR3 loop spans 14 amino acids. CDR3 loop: CASFSGTRPYEQYF. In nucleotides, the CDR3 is TGTGCCAGCTTCTCCGGGACTAGACCCTACGAGCAGTACTTC.

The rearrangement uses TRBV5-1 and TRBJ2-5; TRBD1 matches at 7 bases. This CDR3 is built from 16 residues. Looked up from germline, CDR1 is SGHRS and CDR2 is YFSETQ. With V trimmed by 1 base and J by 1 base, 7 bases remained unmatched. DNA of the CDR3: TGCGCCAGCAGCTTGCCCTCCGGGACAGCCCAAGAGACCCAGTACTTC. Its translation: CASSLPSGTAQETQYF.

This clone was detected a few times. The CDR3 protein is CSVHPRGQNQPQHF. The CDR3 DNA reads as TGCAGCGTCCACCCTCGGGGACAGAATCAGCCCCAGCATTTT. The rearrangement uses TRBV29-1 and TRBJ1-5, with TRBD1 identical over 7 bases. After removal of 6 bases from V and 4 bases from J, the junction contained 9 bases not matched to a gene. This CDR3 contains 14 residues. The germline V gene has CDR1 SQVTM and CDR2 ANQGSEA.

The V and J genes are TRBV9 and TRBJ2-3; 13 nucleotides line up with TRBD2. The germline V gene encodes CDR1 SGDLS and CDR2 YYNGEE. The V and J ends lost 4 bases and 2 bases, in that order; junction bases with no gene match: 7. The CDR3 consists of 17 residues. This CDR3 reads CASSPRTSGGSTDTQYF. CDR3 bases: TGTGCCAGCAGCCCCCGGACTAGCGGGGGTTCCACAGATACGCAGTATTTT.

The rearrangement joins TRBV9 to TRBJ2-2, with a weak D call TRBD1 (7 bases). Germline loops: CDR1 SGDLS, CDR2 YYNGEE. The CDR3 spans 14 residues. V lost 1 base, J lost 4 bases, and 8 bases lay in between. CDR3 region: CASSVQGGTGELFF. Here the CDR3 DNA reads TGTGCCAGCAGCGTACAGGGGGGCACCGGGGAGCTGTTTTTT. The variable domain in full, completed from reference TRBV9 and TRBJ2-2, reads DSGVTQTPKHLITATGQRVTLRCSPRSGDLSVYWYQQSLDQGLQFLIQYYNGEERAKGNILERFSAQQFPDLHSELNLSSLELGDSALYFCASSVQGGTGELFFGEGSRLTVL.

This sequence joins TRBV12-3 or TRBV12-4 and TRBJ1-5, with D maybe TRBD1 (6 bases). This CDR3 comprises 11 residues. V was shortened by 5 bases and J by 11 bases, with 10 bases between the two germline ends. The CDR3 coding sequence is TGTGCCAGCAGTGGGCCAGGGGCCCAGCATTTT. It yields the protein CASSGPGAQHF.

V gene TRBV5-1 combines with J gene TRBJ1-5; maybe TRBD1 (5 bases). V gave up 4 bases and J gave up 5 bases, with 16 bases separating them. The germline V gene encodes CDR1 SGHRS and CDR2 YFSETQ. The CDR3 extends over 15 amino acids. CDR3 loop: CASSTEGRGDQPQHF. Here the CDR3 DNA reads TGCGCCAGCAGCACCGAAGGGAGGGGAGATCAGCCCCAGCATTTT.

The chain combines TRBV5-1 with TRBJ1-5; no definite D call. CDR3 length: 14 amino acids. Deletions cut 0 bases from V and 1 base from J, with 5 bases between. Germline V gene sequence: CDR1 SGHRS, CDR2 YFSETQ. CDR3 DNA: TGCGCCAGCAGCTTGGGCGTGAGCAATCAGCCCCAGCATTTT. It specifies CASSLGVSNQPQHF.

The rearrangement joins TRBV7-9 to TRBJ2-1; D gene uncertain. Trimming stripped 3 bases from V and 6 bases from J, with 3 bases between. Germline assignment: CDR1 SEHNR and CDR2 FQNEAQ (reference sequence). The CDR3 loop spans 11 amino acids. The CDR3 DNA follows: TGTGCCAGCAGCTTCTCCAATGAGCAGTTCTTC. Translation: CASSFSNEQFF.

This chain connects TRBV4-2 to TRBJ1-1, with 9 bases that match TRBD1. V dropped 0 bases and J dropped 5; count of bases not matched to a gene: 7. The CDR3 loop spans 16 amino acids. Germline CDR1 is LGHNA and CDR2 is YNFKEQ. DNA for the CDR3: TGTGCCAGCAGCCAAGATGGGACAGGGAGGGGGACTGAAGCTTTCTTT. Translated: CASSQDGTGRGTEAFF.